The clone carrying this TCR beta chain has only a few counts. The source of the sample is a study of blood T cell repertoires in COVID-19. V was cut by 6 bases and J by 4 bases, with 12 bases left in between. The V gene's germline CDR1 is MDHEN and CDR2 SYDVKM. CDR3 length equals 13 residues. Sequencing was performed with immunoSEQ multiplex PCR; in TCRdb, only in-frame clones are kept and a portion is missing. In the table there are 150,000 to 200,000 clones, 80% to 90% of which are singletons. This TCR was sampled from a man between 18 and 29 years old with active or convalescent COVID-19. Sequenced: peripheral blood. This sequence joins TRBV28 and TRBJ1-2, with D perhaps matching TRBD1 (6 bases). CDR3 DNA: TGTGCCAGCAGCCCAAGGGGGTTCTATGGCTACACCTTC. Translated: CASSPRGFYGYTF.